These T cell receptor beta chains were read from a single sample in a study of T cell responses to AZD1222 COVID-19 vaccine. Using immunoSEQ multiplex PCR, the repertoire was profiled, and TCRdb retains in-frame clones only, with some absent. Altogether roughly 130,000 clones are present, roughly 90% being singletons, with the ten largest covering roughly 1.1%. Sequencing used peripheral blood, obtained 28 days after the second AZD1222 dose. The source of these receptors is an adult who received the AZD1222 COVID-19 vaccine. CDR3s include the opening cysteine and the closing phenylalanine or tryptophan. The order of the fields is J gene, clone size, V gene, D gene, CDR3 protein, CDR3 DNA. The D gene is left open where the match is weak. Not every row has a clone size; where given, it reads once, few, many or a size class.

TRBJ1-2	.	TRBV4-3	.	CASSQDSGNYGYTF	TGCGCCAGCAGCCAAGATTCAGGGAACTATGGCTACACCTTC
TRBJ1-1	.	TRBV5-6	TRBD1	CASSPIPQGGSTEAFF	TGTGCCAGCAGCCCAATACCCCAGGGGGGGAGTACTGAAGCTTTCTTT
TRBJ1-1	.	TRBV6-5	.	CASSSTLTEAFF	TGTGCCAGCAGTTCTACCCTCACTGAAGCTTTCTTT
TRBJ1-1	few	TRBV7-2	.	CASSLGVGLNTEAFF	TGTGCCAGCAGCTTAGGGGTAGGGTTGAACACTGAAGCTTTCTTT
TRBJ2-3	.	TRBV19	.	CASSIFEAYGQDTQYF	TGTGCCAGTAGTATTTTTGAGGCCTACGGGCAAGATACGCAGTATTTT
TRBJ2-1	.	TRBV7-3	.	CASSIQGGGYNEQFF	TGTGCCAGCAGCATCCAGGGAGGGGGATACAATGAGCAGTTCTTC
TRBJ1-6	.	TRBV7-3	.	CASSLIAGVGSPLHF	TGTGCCAGCAGCTTAATTGCAGGGGTTGGGTCACCCCTCCACTTT
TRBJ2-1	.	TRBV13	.	CASSLTHDPRLDNEQFF	TGTGCCAGCAGCTTAACTCACGACCCGAGATTAGACAATGAGCAGTTCTTC
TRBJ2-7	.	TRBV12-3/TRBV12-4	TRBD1	CASGGQGLWEQYF	TGTGCCAGCGGAGGACAGGGGCTATGGGAGCAGTACTTC
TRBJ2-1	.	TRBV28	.	CASRTSGSIDNEQFF	TGTGCCAGCAGAACTTCCGGATCGATCGACAATGAGCAGTTCTTC
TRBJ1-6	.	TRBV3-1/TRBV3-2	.	CASSQDRGFRRRDSPLHF	TGTGCCAGCAGCCAAGATCGAGGGTTTAGGAGGAGGGATTCACCCCTCCACTTT
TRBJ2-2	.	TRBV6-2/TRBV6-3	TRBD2	CASSYSRGTSGAILNTGELFF	TGTGCCAGCAGTTACTCGAGAGGGACTAGCGGGGCAATACTTAACACCGGGGAGCTGTTTTTT
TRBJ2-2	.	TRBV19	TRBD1	CASSIDRQGAYTGELFF	TGTGCCAGTAGTATAGATCGACAGGGGGCTTACACCGGGGAGCTGTTTTTT
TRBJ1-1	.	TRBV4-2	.	CASSQEIFGSGTEAFF	TGTGCCAGCAGCCAAGAGATCTTTGGCAGCGGGACTGAAGCTTTCTTT
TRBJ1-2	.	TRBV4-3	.	CASSQDVGDGREGGYTF	TGCGCCAGCAGCCAAGATGTGGGGGATGGCAGGGAGGGTGGCTACACCTTC
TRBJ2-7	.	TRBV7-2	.	CASSPLVGASPGEQYF	TGTGCCAGCAGCCCCCTAGTGGGGGCTTCCCCGGGTGAGCAGTACTTC
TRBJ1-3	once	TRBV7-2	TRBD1	CASSFTGGAGNTIYF	TGTGCCAGCAGCTTTACAGGGGGCGCAGGAAACACCATATATTTT
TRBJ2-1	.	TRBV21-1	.	CASIRYGYNEQFF	TGTGCCAGCATTCGTTATGGGTACAATGAGCAGTTCTTC
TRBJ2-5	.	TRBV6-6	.	CASSSGGGTQYF	TGTGCCAGCAGTTCGGGGGGCGGGACCCAGTACTTC
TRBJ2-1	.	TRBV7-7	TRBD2	CASSSTSWGEQFF	TGTGCCAGCAGCTCGACTAGCTGGGGTGAGCAGTTCTTC
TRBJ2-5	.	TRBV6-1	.	CASSELPKETQYF	TGTGCCAGCAGTGAACTTCCCAAAGAGACCCAGTACTTC
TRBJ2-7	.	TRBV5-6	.	CASTPVSYEQYF	TGTGCCAGCACCCCAGTGTCCTACGAGCAGTACTTC
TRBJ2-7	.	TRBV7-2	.	CASGGQARVEQYF	TGTGCCAGCGGGGGGCAGGCTAGGGTCGAGCAGTACTTC
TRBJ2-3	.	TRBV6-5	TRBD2	CASRRGGVKDTQYF	TGTGCCAGCAGACGGGGGGGAGTTAAAGATACGCAGTATTTT
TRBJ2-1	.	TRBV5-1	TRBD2	CASSLSSGTYNEQFF	TGCGCCAGCAGCTTATCTAGCGGGACCTACAATGAGCAGTTCTTC
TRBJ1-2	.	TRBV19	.	CASLDINYGYTF	TGTGCCAGTTTGGACATCAACTATGGCTACACCTTC
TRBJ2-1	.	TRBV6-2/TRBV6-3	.	CASSGTRLNEQFF	TGTGCCAGCAGTGGGACAAGGCTCAATGAGCAGTTCTTC
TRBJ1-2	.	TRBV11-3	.	CASSLGGGPGYTF	TGTGCCAGCAGCTTAGGAGGAGGGCCCGGCTACACCTTC
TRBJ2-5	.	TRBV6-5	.	CASNGGRGETQYF	TGTGCCAGCAATGGGGGGCGAGGGGAGACCCAGTACTTC
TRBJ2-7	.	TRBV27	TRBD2	CASGGLAFHEQYF	TGTGCCAGCGGGGGACTAGCCTTCCACGAGCAGTACTTC
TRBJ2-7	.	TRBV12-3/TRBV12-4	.	CASSSGTLKEQYF	TGTGCCAGCAGTTCCGGGACATTAAAGGAGCAGTACTTC
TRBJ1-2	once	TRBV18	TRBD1	CASSPGGQSYGYTF	TGTGCCAGCTCACCCGGGGGACAGAGCTATGGCTACACCTTC
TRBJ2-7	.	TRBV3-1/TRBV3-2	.	CASSQDARSYEQYF	TGTGCCAGCAGCCAAGACGCCAGATCCTACGAGCAGTACTTC
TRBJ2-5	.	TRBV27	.	CASSLGGLQETQYF	TGTGCCAGCAGTTTAGGAGGGCTGCAAGAGACCCAGTACTTC
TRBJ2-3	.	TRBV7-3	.	CASSPSGVRDTQYF	TGTGCCAGCAGCCCATCCGGGGTCCGAGATACGCAGTATTTT
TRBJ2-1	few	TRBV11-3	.	CASSPDGSYNEQFF	TGTGCCAGCAGCCCGGACGGCTCCTACAATGAGCAGTTCTTC
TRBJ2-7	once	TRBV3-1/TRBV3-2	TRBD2	CASRHESAGDSYEQYF	TGTGCCAGCAGACACGAAAGCGCGGGAGACTCCTACGAGCAGTACTTC
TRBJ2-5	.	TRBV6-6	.	CASTLGGGGQETQYF	TGTGCCAGCACCCTCGGAGGGGGGGGCCAAGAGACCCAGTACTTC
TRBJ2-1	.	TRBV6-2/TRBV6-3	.	CASSYGDGYNEQFF	TGTGCCAGCAGTTACGGAGACGGATACAATGAGCAGTTCTTC
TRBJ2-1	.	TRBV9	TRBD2	CASSVREGDYNEQFF	TGTGCCAGCAGCGTCCGGGAGGGAGACTACAATGAGCAGTTCTTC
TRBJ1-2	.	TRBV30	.	CAWSAGGSGYTF	TGTGCCTGGAGTGCGGGGGGCTCTGGCTACACCTTC
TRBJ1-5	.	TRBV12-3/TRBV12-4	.	CATKRGSNQPQHF	TGTGCGACAAAACGGGGAAGCAATCAGCCCCAGCATTTT
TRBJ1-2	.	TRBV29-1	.	CSVEGGRYNYGYTF	TGCAGCGTTGAGGGGGGCAGGTATAACTATGGCTACACCTTC
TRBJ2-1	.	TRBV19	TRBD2	CASSPLAGGGNEQFF	TGTGCCAGTAGTCCTCTAGCGGGAGGGGGCAATGAGCAGTTCTTC
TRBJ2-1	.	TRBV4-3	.	CASSQGGSYNEQFF	TGCGCCAGCAGCCAGGGGGGCAGCTACAATGAGCAGTTCTTC
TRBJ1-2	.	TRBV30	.	CAWNYGPGYTF	TGTGCCTGGAATTACGGGCCTGGCTACACCTTC
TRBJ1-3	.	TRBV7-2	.	CASTLNPPGSGNTIYF	TGTGCCAGCACCCTAAACCCCCCAGGGTCTGGAAACACCATATATTTT
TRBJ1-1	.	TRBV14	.	CASSQQGGITEAFF	TGTGCCAGCAGCCAGCAGGGAGGAATCACTGAAGCTTTCTTT
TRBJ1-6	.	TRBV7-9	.	CASSLGSDPPLHF	TGTGCCAGCAGCTTAGGGTCAGACCCACCCCTCCACTTT
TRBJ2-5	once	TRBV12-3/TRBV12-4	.	CASSFSETQYF	TGTGCCAGCAGTTTTTCTGAGACCCAGTACTTC
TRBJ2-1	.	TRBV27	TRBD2	CATSGGWGQFF	TGTGCCACCTCCGGGGGGTGGGGGCAGTTCTTC